This is a list of T cell receptor beta chains from one sample in a study of T cell responses to AZD1222 COVID-19 vaccine. This table comes from immunoSEQ multiplex PCR, and its TCRdb copy is limited to in-frame clones, with some not included. The repertoire holds 110,000 to 150,000 clones, about 93% seen once, with under 6.5% in the top ten. The sample consisted of peripheral blood, taken on day 0 of AZD1222 vaccination. The receptor set was obtained from an adult in good health. Both conserved end residues are trimmed from each CDR3. Fields, in order: J gene, V gene, CDR3 protein.

>TRBJ1-1|TRBV10-1
ASSEVGRTEAF
>TRBJ2-1|TRBV28
ASSSQGVSYNEQF
>TRBJ1-5|TRBV6-5
ASSYNEGDGNQPQH
>TRBJ2-3|TRBV7-9
ASSLLAGGTDTQY
>TRBJ2-5|TRBV4-1
ASSPTGSGGRQETQY
>TRBJ2-7|TRBV7-9
ASSLDATGDYEQY
>TRBJ1-2|TRBV6-6
ASSYRFRTNYGYT
>TRBJ2-1|TRBV28
ASSYTPGSEQF
>TRBJ2-7|TRBV18
ASSPSRELAGVYEQY
>TRBJ2-7|TRBV6-2/TRBV6-3
ASSSVSYEQY
>TRBJ2-2|TRBV29-1
SVVTPNTGELF
>TRBJ2-1|TRBV3-1/TRBV3-2
ATSGLNEQF
>TRBJ2-3|TRBV19
ASSLDSDTQY
>TRBJ2-1|TRBV19
ASSTFGTVYNEQF
>TRBJ2-1|TRBV27
ASSTGTGGSEQF
>TRBJ1-4|TRBV5-5
ASSLQGAREKLF
>TRBJ2-7|TRBV9
ASSVGDSSYEQY
>TRBJ1-2|TRBV7-8
ASSRRTGAGGYT
>TRBJ2-7|TRBV7-9
ASSFMQGAHDEQY
>TRBJ1-2|TRBV6-5
ASSYSLGGLGGYT
>TRBJ2-3|TRBV4-1
ASSLRSGTSTDTQY
>TRBJ2-7|TRBV30
AWSGGSEQY
>TRBJ2-5|TRBV28
ASSTGYQETQY
>TRBJ1-2|TRBV12-3/TRBV12-4
ASGAYRVFGYT
>TRBJ2-7|TRBV11-1
ASSRSYEQY
>TRBJ2-7|TRBV5-1
ASSLMRFGYEQY
>TRBJ1-3|TRBV19
ASMRRDGNTIY
>TRBJ2-5|TRBV7-7
ASSSNPVETQY
>TRBJ2-7|TRBV19
ASSIAHGTGRVRQY
>TRBJ2-2|TRBV10-2
ASSDYRTGELF
>TRBJ1-1|TRBV9
ASSPLTAYTEAF
>TRBJ1-6|TRBV2
ASSDDRGYYNSPLH
>TRBJ2-7|TRBV3-1/TRBV3-2
ASSQGGSRGTYEQY
>TRBJ1-2|TRBV11-1
ASSPGPNYGYT
>TRBJ1-4|TRBV11-2
ASSSFPTATNEKLF
>TRBJ2-3|TRBV5-1
ASSLTGTGADTQY
>TRBJ1-1|TRBV5-6
ASSGRTGSGNTEAF
>TRBJ1-4|TRBV7-9
ASSLGRELNEKLF
>TRBJ1-2|TRBV6-1
ASSEAGLGRLVYGYT
>TRBJ2-1|TRBV5-1
ASSFGGGRAYDEQF
>TRBJ1-1|TRBV7-8
ASSSSVGQGEAF
>TRBJ1-2|TRBV5-1
ASSLEGLEYGYT
>TRBJ1-5|TRBV6-4
ASSAAFGAQPQH
>TRBJ2-2|TRBV10-1
ASSESNTGELF
>TRBJ2-2|TRBV19
ASSDLAGAAGELF
>TRBJ2-1|TRBV6-1
ASSEINEQF
>TRBJ2-1|TRBV19
ASSPIAGSSYNEQF
>TRBJ2-5|TRBV2
ASSTRTEETQY
>TRBJ1-4|TRBV5-1
ASSLGDRGEKLF
>TRBJ1-2|TRBV30
AWSGGGIRGYT
>TRBJ1-2|TRBV10-2
ASSDRQEGYT
>TRBJ1-1|TRBV12-3/TRBV12-4
ASSFGIEAF
>TRBJ2-2|TRBV6-5
ASSRWTGETGELF
>TRBJ2-7|TRBV4-1
ASSQEFEWEQY
>TRBJ2-7|TRBV19
ASSIIGTSASYEQY
>TRBJ2-1|TRBV5-4
ASTLGTGYNEQF
>TRBJ2-5|TRBV28
ASNPGGETQY